This TCR beta chain was recovered during a study of shared clonotypes between healthy human individuals. Germline V gives CDR1 KGHSH, CDR2 LQKENI. The CDR3 sequence is 18 residues long. V lost 0 bases and J lost 4, with 18 bases in between. Profiling relied on immunoSEQ multiplex PCR, and the TCRdb table lists in-frame clones only, not all of them. This table has roughly 500,000 clones, 75% to 85% appearing once. Donors, healthy HIV-negative adults, lacked recent acute infections or vaccinations. The V gene is TRBV18, the J gene TRBJ2-2; D might be TRBD2 (9 bases). The sample taken for sequencing was PBMCs. This receptor was obtained from a woman in her thirties or forties in good health. Some clones in this sample may be carry-over from other donors' samples. The CDR3 DNA sequence: TGTGCCAGCTCACCACCGAGCCTAGCGGGACAGGTCACCGGGGAGCTGTTTTTT. This translates into CASSPPSLAGQVTGELFF.